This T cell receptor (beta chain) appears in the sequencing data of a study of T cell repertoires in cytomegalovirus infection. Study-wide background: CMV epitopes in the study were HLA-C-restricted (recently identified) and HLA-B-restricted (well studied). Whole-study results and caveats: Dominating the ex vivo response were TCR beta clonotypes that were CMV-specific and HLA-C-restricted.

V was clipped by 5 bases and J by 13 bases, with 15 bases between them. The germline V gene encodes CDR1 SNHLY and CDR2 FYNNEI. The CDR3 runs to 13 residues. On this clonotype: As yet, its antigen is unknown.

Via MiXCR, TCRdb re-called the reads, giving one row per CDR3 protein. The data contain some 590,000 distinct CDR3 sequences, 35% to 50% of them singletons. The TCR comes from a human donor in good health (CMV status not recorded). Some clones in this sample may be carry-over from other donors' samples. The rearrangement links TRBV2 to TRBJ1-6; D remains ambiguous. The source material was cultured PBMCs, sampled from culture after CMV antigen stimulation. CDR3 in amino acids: CASSPAGRVPLHF. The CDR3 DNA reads TGTGCCAGCAGTCCGGCAGGTCGCGTGCCCCTCCACTTT.